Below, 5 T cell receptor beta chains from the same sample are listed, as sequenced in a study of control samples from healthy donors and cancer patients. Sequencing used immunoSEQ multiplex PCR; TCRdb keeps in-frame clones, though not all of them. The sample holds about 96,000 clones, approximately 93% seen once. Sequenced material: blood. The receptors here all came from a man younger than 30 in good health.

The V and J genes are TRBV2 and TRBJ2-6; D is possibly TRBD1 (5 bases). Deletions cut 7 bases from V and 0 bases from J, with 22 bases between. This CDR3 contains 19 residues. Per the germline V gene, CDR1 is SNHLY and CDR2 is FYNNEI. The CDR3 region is CASNAGRLLNLSGANVLTF. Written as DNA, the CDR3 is TGTGCCAGCAACGCAGGGCGGCTCCTCAACCTCTCTGGGGCCAACGTCCTGACTTTC.

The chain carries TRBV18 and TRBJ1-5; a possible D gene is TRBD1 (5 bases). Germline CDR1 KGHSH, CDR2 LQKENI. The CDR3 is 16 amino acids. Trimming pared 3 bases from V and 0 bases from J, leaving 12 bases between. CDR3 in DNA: TGTGCCAGCTCACCTGGCGGGGGGAATAGCAATCAGCCCCAGCATTTT. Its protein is CASSPGGGNSNQPQHF.

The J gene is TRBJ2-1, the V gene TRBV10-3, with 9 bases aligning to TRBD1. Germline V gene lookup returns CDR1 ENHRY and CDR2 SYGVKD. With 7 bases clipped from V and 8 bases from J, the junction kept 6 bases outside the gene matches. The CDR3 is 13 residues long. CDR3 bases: TGTGCCATCACGCCGGGACAGGGCGATGAGCAGTTCTTC. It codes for CAITPGQGDEQFF.

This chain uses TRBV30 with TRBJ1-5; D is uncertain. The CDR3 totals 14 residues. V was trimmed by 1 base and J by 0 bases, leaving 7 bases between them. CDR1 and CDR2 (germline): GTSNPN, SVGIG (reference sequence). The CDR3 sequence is CAWSGPNSNQPQHF. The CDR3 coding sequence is TGTGCCTGGAGTGGCCCAAATAGCAATCAGCCCCAGCATTTT.

The CDR3, as DNA: TGTGCCAGCAGCTTAGGGGGAGGGGTTCAGAATTCACCCCTCCACTTT. Protein sequence: CASSLGGGVQNSPLHF. The chain links TRBV7-3 to TRBJ1-6; D perhaps matches TRBD1 (5 bases). The CDR3 consists of 16 residues. Germline-derived CDR1 and CDR2 are SGHTA and FQGTGA. Trimming stripped 2 bases from V and 7 bases from J, with 15 bases between.